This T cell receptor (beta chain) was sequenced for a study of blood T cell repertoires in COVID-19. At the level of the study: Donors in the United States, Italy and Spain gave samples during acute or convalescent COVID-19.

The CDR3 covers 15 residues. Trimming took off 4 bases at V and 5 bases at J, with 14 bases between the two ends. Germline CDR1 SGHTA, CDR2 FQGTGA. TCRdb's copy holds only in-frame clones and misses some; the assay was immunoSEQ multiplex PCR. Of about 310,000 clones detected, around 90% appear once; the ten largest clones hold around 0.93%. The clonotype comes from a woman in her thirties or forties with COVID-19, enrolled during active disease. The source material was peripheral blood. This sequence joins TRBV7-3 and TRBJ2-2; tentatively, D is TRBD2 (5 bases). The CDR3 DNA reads TGTGCCAGCAGCTCCGGACTCCAAGGAACCGGGGAGCTGTTTTTT. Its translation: CASSSGLQGTGELFF.